The 8 T cell receptor beta chains below come from one sample, sequenced in a study of molecular identifiers for immune sequencing clone quantification listed by TCRdb under 2018. Libraries were made using PCR. Sequencing took place on a NextSeq 500. TCRdb applied fastp at Q25 and MiXCR to the public reads, then kept only in-frame beta chains. Each CDR3 protein gets just one entry, which takes the most common genes and DNA from the rows behind it. In all, the sample holds more than 550,000 distinct CDR3 sequences, and approximately 24% of those were seen once. The ten most abundant clones make up about 0.73% of the sample. The material sequenced was naive CD8+ T cells from blood, with Jurkat cell RNA spiked in. The sample's cell subset or site label, decoded: FACS-sorted CD8+CD4-CCR7+CD45RA+ naive T cells. These receptors were obtained from a human donor in good health. Some libraries in this study had Jurkat cell RNA spiked in.

This clonotype has more than one count but fewer than ten. The chain uses TRBV11-2 and TRBJ2-1, with 11 bases matching TRBD2. Germline CDR1 reads SGHAT; CDR2 reads FQNNGV. CDR3 length: 16 residues. Trimming took 8 bases from V and 4 from J; bases not matched to a gene: 10. This CDR3 is CASRTSLAGGYNEQFF. The DNA for the CDR3 is TGTGCCAGCCGAACGTCTCTAGCGGGAGGATACAATGAGCAGTTCTTC. The full variable domain, with the rest looked up from reference TRBV11-2 and TRBJ2-1, is EAGVAQSPRYKIIEKRQSVAFWCNPISGHATLYWYQQILGQGPKLLIQFQNNGVVDDSQLPKDRFSAERLKGVDSTLKIQPAKLEDSAVYLCASRTSLAGGYNEQFFGPGTRLTVL.

This chain joins TRBV15 and TRBJ1-5; maybe TRBD1 (5 bases). With 1 base removed from V and 5 bases from J, the gap between germline ends came to 9 bases. CDR1 and CDR2 from the germline V gene are LNHNV and YYDKDF (reference sequence). The CDR3 runs 14 residues. Written as DNA, the CDR3 is TGTGCCACCAGCAGAGTTGGGGACTATCAGCCCCAGCATTTT. Its translation is CATSRVGDYQPQHF.

V usage is TRBV30 and J usage is TRBJ2-1; the D gene could be TRBD1 or TRBD2 (5 bases each). Germline CDR1 is GTSNPN and CDR2 is SVGIG (reference sequence). This CDR3 spans 16 amino acids. V lost 0 bases to trimming and J lost 0 bases, with 12 bases between them. The CDR3 sequence is CAWSVRGTASYNEQFF. The CDR3, as DNA: TGTGCCTGGAGTGTACGTGGGACCGCCTCCTACAATGAGCAGTTCTTC.

In its sample, this clonotype was seen many times. The genes are TRBV19 and TRBJ1-5; weak D call: TRBD1 (5 bases). In germline, CDR1 is LNHDA, CDR2 SQIVND (reference sequence). The CDR3 covers 15 residues. V lost 7 bases, J lost 6 bases, and 19 bases lay in between. The CDR3 loop is CASTPGLGFSQPQHF. CDR3 in DNA: TGTGCCAGTACCCCAGGGCTGGGGTTCAGTCAGCCCCAGCATTTT.

CDR3 bases: TGTGCCAGCAGTGAAACAGGGTTCTACGAGCAGTACTTC. This sequence encodes CASSETGFYEQYF. The chain links TRBV6-1 to TRBJ2-7, with D maybe TRBD1 (6 bases). The CDR3 loop spans 13 amino acids. The germline CDR1 and CDR2 sequences are MNHNS and SASEGT. V was clipped by 2 bases and J by 3 bases, with 8 bases between them.

This clonotype was recorded once. The chain combines TRBV12-5 with TRBJ2-1; the match to TRBD2 covers 10 bases. Unmatched junction bases numbered 5, after V lost 6 bases and J lost 15 bases. This CDR3 is built from 11 residues. Germline V gives CDR1 LGHNT, CDR2 FRNRAP. As DNA, the CDR3 is TGTGCTAGTGGAGAGGGACTAGCGCCGTTCTTC. Protein product: CASGEGLAPFF. Full variable domain (outside the CDR3, taken from reference TRBV12-5 and TRBJ2-1): DARVTQTPRHKVTEMGQEVTMRCQPILGHNTVFWYRQTMMQGLELLAYFRNRAPLDDSGMPKDRFSAEMPDATLATLKIQPSEPRDSAVYFCASGEGLAPFFGPGTRLTVL.

This clonotype was seen just once. The V call is TRBV7-8, the J call TRBJ2-7; 9 bases align to TRBD1. Germline V lookup: CDR1 SGHVS, CDR2 FQNEAQ. The V gene end was trimmed by 5 bases and the J gene end by 9 bases; junction bases not matched to a gene: 8. This CDR3 has 13 amino acids. For the CDR3, the DNA is TGTGCCAGCAGCCAATACAGGGGGCTCGGGCAGTACTTC. Translating gives CASSQYRGLGQYF.

This rearrangement joins TRBV2 to TRBJ1-6; D not certain. V was cut by 8 bases and J by 7 bases, with 18 bases left in between. The CDR3 runs to 15 residues. The germline V gene encodes CDR1 SNHLY and CDR2 FYNNEI. The CDR3 DNA follows: TGTGCCAGCGTGGACTCCCGAGAGGTGAATTCACCCCTCCACTTT. This translates into CASVDSREVNSPLHF.